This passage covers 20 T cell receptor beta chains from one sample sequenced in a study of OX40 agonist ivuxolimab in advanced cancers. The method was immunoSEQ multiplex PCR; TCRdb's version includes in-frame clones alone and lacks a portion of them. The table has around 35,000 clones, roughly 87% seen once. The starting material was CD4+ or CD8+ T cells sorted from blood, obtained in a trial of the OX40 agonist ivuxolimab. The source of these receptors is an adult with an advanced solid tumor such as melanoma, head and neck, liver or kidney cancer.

The CDR3 sequence: CASSISSGALLNTEAFF. CDR3 in DNA: TGTGCCAGTAGTATAAGTAGCGGGGCCCTACTGAACACTGAAGCTTTCTTT. The chain couples TRBV19 to TRBJ1-1; possible D gene TRBD1, 5 bases. The CDR3 loop spans 17 amino acids. V was shortened by 2 bases and J by 0 bases, with 16 bases between the two germline ends. Germline CDR1 is LNHDA and CDR2 is SQIVND (reference sequence).

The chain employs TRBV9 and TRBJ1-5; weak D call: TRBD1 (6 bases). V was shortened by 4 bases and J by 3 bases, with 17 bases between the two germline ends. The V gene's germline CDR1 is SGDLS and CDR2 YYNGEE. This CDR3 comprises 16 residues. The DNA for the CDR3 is TGTGCCAGCAGCCCCGGGGACGGGGGCTACAATCAGCCCCAGCATTTT. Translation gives CASSPGDGGYNQPQHF.

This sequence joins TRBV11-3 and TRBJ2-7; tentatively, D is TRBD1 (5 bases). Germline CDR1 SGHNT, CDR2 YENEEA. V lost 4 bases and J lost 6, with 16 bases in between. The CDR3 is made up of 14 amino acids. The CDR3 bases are TGTGCCAGCAGCTCTCGGCCAGGGCAGGGCGAGCAGTACTTC. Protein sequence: CASSSRPGQGEQYF. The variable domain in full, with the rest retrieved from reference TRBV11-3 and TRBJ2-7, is EAGVVQSPRYKIIEKKQPVAFWCNPISGHNTLYWYLQNLGQGPELLIRYENEEAVDDSQLPKDRFSAERLKGVDSTLKIQPAELGDSAVYLCASSSRPGQGEQYFGPGTRLTVT.

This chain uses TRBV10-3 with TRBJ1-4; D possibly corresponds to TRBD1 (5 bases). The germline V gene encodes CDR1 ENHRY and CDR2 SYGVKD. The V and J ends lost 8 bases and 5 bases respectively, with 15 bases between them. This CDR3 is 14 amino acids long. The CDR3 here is CAIGERQKNEKLFF. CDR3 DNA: TGTGCCATCGGGGAGCGACAGAAGAATGAAAAACTGTTTTTT.

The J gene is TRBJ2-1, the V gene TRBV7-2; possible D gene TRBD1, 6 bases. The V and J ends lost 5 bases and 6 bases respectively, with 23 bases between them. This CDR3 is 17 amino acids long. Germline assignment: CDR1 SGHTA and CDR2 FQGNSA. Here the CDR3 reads CASSPRQATLIINEQFF. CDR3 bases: TGTGCCAGCAGCCCCCGACAGGCGACCCTCATCATCAATGAGCAGTTCTTC. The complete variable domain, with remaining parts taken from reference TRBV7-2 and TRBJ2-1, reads GAGVSQSPSNKVTEKGKDVELRCDPISGHTALYWYRQSLGQGLEFLIYFQGNSAPDKSGLPSDRFSAERTGGSVSTLTIQRTQQEDSAVYLCASSPRQATLIINEQFFGPGTRLTVL.

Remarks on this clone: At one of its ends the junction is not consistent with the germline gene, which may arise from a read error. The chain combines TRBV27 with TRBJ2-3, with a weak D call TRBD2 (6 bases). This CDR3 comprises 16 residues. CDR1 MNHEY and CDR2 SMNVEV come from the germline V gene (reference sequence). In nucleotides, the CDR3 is TGTGCCAGCAGTGTATCCCGGGGGAGACGGCCAGATACGCAGTATTTT. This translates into CASSVSRGRRPDTQYF.

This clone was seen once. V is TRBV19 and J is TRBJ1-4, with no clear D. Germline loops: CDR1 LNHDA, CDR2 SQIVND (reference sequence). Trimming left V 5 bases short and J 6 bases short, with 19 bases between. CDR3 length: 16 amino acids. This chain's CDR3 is CASSSPLEAGHEKLFF. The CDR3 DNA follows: TGTGCCAGTAGTTCGCCCCTTGAGGCCGGGCATGAAAAACTGTTTTTT.

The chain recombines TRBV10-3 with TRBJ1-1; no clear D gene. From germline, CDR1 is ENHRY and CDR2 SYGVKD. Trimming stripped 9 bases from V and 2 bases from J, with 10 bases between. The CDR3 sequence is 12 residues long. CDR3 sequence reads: CAIRETNTEAFF. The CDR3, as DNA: TGTGCCATTCGAGAGACCAACACTGAAGCTTTCTTT.

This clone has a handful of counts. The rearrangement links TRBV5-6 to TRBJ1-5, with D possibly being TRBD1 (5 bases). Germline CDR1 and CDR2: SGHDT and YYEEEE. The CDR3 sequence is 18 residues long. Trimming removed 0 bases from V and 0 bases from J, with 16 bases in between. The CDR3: CASSLEYWDGNSNQPQHF. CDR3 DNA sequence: TGTGCCAGCAGCTTGGAATACTGGGACGGAAATAGCAATCAGCCCCAGCATTTT.

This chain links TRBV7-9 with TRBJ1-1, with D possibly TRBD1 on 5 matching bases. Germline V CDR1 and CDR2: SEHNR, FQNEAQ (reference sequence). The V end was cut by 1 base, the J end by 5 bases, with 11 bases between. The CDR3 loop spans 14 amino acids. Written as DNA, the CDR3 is TGTGCCAGCAGCTTAGTCAGGGTTACGACTGAAGCTTTCTTT. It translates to CASSLVRVTTEAFF.

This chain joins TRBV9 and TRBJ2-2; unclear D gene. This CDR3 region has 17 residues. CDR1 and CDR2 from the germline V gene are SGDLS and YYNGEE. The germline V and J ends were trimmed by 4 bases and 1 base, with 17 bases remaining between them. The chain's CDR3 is CASSYMPLGWNTGELFF. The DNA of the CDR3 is TGTGCCAGCAGCTATATGCCCCTCGGCTGGAACACCGGGGAGCTGTTTTTT.

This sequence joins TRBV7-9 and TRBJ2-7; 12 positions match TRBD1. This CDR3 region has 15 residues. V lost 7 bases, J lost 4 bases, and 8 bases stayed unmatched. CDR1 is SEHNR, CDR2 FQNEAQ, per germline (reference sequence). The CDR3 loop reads CASTPGQGAPYEQYF. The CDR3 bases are TGTGCCAGCACCCCGGGACAGGGGGCGCCTTACGAGCAGTACTTC.

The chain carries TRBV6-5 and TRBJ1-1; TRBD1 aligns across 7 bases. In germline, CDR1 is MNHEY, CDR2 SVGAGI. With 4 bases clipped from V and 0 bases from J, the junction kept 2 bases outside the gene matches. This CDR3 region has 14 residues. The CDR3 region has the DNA TGTGCCAGCAGTTCACAGGGGTTGAACACTGAAGCTTTCTTT. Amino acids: CASSSQGLNTEAFF.

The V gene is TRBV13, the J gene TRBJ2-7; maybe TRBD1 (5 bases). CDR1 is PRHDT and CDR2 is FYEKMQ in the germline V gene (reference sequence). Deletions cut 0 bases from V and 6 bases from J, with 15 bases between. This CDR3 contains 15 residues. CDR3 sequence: CASSLGFKGQGEQYF. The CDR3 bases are TGTGCCAGCAGCTTAGGATTTAAGGGGCAGGGCGAGCAGTACTTC.

The DNA of the CDR3 is TGTGCCAGCAGCTTAGTGTCCTCCGGGGAAGGGTCACCCCTCCACTTT. Residues: CASSLVSSGEGSPLHF. The chain employs TRBV7-6 and TRBJ1-6, with no clear D. Per the germline V gene, CDR1 is SGHVS and CDR2 is FNYEAQ. Trimming took 1 base from V and 10 from J, leaving 17 bases between them. The CDR3 has 16 amino acids.

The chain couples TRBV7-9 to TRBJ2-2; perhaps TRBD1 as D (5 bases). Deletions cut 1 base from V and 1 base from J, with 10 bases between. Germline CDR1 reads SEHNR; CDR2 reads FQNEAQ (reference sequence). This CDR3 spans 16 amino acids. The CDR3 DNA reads TGTGCCAGCAGCTTAGTTGTCAGGGAGAACACCGGGGAGCTGTTTTTT. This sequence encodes CASSLVVRENTGELFF.

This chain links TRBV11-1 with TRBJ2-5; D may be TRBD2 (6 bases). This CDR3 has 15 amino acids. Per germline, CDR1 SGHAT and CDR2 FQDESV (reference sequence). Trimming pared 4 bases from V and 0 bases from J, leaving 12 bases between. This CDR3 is CASSWSGDYQETQYF. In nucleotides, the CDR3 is TGTGCCAGCAGCTGGTCCGGGGACTACCAAGAGACCCAGTACTTC.

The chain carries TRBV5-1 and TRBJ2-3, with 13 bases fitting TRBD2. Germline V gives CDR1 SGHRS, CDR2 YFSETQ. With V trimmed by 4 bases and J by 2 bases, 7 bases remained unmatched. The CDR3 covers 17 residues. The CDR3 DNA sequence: TGCGCCAGCAGCGTGGGACTAGCGGGGCTGTACACAGATACGCAGTATTTT. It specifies CASSVGLAGLYTDTQYF.

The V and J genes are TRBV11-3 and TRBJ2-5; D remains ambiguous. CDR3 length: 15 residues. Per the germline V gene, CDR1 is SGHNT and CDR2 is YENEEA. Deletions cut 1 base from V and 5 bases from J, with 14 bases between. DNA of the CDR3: TGTGCCAGCAGCTTAGGCAGGTACGGGCTGGAGACCCAGTACTTC. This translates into CASSLGRYGLETQYF.

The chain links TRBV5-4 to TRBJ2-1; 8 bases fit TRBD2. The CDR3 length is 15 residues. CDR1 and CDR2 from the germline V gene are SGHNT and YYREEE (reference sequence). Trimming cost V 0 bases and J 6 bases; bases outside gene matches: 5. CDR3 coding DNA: TGTGCCAGCAGCTTGGAGTCGGGGGGGCCCAATGAGCAGTTCTTC. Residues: CASSLESGGPNEQFF.